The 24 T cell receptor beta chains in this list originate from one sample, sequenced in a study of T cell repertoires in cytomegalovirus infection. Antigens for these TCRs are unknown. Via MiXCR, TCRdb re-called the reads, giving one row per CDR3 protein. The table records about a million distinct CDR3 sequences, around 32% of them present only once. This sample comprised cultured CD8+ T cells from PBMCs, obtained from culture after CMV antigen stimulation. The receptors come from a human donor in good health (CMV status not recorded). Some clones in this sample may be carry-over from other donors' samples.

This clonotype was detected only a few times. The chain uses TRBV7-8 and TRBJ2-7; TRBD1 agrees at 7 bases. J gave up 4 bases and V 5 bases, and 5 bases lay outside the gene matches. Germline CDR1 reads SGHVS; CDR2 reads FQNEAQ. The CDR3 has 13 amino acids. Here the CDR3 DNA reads TGTGCCAGCAGCGAGAGCAGGGGGTACGAGCAGTACTTC. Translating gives CASSESRGYEQYF.

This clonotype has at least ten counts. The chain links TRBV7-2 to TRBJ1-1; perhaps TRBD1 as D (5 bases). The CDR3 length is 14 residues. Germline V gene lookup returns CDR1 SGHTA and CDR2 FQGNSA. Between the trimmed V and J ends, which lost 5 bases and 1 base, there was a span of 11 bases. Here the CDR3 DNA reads TGTGCCAGCAGCCGGGACGGTAAGAACACTGAAGCTTTCTTT. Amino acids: CASSRDGKNTEAFF.

Here the CDR3 DNA reads TGTGCTAGTGGTTGGGATCTGACCGGGATGAGGACAGAGTATGGCTACACCTTC. Its protein is CASGWDLTGMRTEYGYTF. The J gene is TRBJ1-2, the V gene TRBV12-5; perhaps TRBD1 as D (6 bases). V gave up 4 bases and J gave up 5 bases, with 26 bases separating them. CDR3 length equals 18 residues. Germline CDR1 and CDR2: LGHNT and FRNRAP.

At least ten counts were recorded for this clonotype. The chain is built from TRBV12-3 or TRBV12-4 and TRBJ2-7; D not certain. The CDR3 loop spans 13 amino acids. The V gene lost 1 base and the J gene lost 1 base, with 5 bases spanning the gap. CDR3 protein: CASSLGGSYEQYV. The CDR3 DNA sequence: TGTGCCAGCAGTTTAGGTGGTTCCTACGAGCAGTACGTC.

The CDR3 region is CASTPGGASTEAFF. CDR3 bases: TGTGCCAGCACCCCAGGAGGTGCGAGCACTGAAGCTTTCTTT. The chain joins TRBV12-3 or TRBV12-4 to TRBJ1-1, with no clear D. Trimming removed 7 bases at V and 4 bases at J, with 16 bases between. The CDR3 runs to 14 residues.

The DNA for the CDR3 is TGTGCCACCAGCAGAGATGGCGGGAGCGAGCAGTACGTC. The encoded protein is CATSRDGGSEQYV. V is TRBV15 and J is TRBJ2-7, with 7 nucleotides matching TRBD2. This CDR3 spans 13 amino acids. Trimming took 0 bases from V and 6 from J; bases not matched to a gene: 2. Looked up from germline, CDR1 is LNHNV and CDR2 is YYDKDF (reference sequence).

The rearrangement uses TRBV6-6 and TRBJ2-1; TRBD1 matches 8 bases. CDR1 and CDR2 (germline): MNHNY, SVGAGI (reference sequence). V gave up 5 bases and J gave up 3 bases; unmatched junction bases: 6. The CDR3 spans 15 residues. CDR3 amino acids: CASSQDRAVYNEQFF. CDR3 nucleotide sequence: TGTGCCAGCAGTCAGGACAGGGCTGTCTACAATGAGCAGTTCTTC.

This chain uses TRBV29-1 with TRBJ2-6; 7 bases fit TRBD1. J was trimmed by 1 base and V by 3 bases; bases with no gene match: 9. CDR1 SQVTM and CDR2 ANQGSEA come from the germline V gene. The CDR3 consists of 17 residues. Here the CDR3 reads CSVEVTGVGSGANVLTF. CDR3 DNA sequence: TGCAGCGTTGAGGTTACAGGGGTTGGTTCTGGGGCCAACGTCCTGACTTTC.

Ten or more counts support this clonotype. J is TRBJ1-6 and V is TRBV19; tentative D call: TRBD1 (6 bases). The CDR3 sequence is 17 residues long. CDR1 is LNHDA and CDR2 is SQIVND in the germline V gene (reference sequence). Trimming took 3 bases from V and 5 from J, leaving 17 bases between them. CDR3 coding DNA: TGTGCCAGTAGTATCCGGGACACCGTCGTGGATAATTCACCCCTCCACTTT. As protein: CASSIRDTVVDNSPLHF.

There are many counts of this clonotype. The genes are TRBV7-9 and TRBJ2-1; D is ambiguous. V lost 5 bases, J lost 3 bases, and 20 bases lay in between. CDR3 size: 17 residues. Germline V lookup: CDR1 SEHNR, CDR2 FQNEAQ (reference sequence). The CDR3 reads CASSPTQAFLYYNEQFF. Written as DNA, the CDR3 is TGTGCCAGCAGCCCTACCCAGGCCTTCCTATACTACAATGAGCAGTTCTTC.

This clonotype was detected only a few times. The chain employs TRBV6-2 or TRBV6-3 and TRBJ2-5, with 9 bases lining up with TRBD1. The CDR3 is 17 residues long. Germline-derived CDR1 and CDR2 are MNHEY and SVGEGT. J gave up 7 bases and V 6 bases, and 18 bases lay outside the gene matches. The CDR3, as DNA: TGTGCCAGCAGCACCGAGGACAGGGGACCCGAATTTGGGACCCAGTACTTC. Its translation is CASSTEDRGPEFGTQYF.

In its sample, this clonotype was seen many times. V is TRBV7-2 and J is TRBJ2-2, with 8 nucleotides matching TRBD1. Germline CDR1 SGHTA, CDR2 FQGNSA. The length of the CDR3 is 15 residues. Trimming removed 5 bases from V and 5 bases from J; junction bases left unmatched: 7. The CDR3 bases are TGTGCCAGCAGCCTGCGGACAGGGATTACCGGGGAGCTGTTTTTT. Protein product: CASSLRTGITGELFF.

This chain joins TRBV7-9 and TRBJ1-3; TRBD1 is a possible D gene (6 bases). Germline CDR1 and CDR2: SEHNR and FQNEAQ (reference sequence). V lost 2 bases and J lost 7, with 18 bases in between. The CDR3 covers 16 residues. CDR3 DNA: TGTGCCAGCAGCTTACTGTCAGGGGAAGAGAAGAACACCATATATTTT. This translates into CASSLLSGEEKNTIYF.

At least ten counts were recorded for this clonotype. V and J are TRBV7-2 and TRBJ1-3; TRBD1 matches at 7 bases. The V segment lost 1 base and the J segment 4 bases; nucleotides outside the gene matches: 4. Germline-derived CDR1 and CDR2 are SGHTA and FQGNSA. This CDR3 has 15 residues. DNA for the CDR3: TGTGCCAGCAGCTTAGTACAGGGGTTGGGAAACACCATATATTTT. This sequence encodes CASSLVQGLGNTIYF. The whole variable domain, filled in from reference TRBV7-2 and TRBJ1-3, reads GAGVSQSPSNKVTEKGKDVELRCDPISGHTALYWYRQSLGQGLEFLIYFQGNSAPDKSGLPSDRFSAERTGGSVSTLTIQRTQQEDSAVYLCASSLVQGLGNTIYFGEGSWLTVV.

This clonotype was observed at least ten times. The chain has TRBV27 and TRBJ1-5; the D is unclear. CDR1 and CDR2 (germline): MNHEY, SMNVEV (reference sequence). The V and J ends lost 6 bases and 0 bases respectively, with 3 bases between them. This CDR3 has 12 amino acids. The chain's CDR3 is CASSHSNQPQHF. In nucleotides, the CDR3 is TGTGCCAGCAGCCATAGCAATCAGCCCCAGCATTTT.

The CDR3 sequence is CASSSGTSGGLPTDTQYF. CDR3 nucleotide sequence: TGTGCCAGCAGCTCCGGGACTAGCGGGGGGCTGCCCACAGATACGCAGTATTTT. This sequence joins TRBV7-6 and TRBJ2-3; 15 bases agree with TRBD2. The CDR3 totals 18 residues. Trimming cost V 4 bases and J 2 bases; bases outside gene matches: 7. Per germline, CDR1 SGHVS and CDR2 FNYEAQ.

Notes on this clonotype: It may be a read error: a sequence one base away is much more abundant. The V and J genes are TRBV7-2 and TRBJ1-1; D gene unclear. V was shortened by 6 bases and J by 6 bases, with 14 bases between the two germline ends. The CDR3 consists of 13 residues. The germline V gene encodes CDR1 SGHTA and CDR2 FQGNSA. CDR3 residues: CASSRLSGAEAFF. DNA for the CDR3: TGTGCCAGCAGTCGCTTGTCTGGGGCTGAAGCTTTCTTT.

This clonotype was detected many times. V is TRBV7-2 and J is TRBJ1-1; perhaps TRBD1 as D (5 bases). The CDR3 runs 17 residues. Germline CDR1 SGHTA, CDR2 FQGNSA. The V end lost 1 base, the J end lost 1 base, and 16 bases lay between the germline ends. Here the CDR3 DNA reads TGTGCCAGCAGCTTAGGAGGTGCAGGACATCGGAACACTGAAGCTTTCTTT. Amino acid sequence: CASSLGGAGHRNTEAFF.

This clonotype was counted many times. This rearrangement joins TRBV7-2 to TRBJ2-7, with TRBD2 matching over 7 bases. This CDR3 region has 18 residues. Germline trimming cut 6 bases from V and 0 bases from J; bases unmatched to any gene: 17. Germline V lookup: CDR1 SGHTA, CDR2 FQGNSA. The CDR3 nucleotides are TGTGCCAGCAGACCGATCGGCGCGTGGGCGGGGGACTCCTACGAGCAGTACGTC. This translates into CASRPIGAWAGDSYEQYV.

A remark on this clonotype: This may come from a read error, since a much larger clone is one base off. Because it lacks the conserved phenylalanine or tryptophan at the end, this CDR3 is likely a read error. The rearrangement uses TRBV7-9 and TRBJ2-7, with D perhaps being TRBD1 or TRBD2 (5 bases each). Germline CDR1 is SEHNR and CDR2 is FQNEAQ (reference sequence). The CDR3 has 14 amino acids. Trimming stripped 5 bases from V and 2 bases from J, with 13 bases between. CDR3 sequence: CASSLLGETYEQYA. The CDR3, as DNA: TGTGCCAGCAGCCTCCTGGGGGAAACCTACGAGCAGTACGCC.

The CDR3 DNA reads as TGTGCCAGCAGAGGGGGGGGCCCTGCTTGGATAAATTCACCCCTCCACTTT. It specifies CASRGGGPAWINSPLHF. The J gene is TRBJ1-6, the V gene TRBV7-6; possibly TRBD1 for D (6 bases). V was trimmed by 6 bases and J by 7 bases, leaving 22 bases between them. Germline V CDR1 and CDR2: SGHVS, FNYEAQ. The CDR3 sequence is 17 residues long.

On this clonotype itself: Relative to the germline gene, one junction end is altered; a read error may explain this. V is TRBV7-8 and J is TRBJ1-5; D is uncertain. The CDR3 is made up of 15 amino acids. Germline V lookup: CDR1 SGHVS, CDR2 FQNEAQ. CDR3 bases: TGTGCCAGCAGCCCCCGGACGGTGGATAATCGGCCCCAGCATTTT. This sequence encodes CASSPRTVDNRPQHF.

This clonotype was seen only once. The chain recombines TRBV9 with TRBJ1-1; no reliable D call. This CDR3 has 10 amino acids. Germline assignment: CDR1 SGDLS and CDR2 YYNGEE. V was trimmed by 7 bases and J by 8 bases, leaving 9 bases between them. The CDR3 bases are TGTGCCAGCGGGCCCGGCGAAGCTTTCTTT. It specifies CASGPGEAFF. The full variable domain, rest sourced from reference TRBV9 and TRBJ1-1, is DSGVTQTPKHLITATGQRVTLRCSPRSGDLSVYWYQQSLDQGLQFLIQYYNGEERAKGNILERFSAQQFPDLHSELNLSSLELGDSALYFCASGPGEAFFGQGTRLTVV.

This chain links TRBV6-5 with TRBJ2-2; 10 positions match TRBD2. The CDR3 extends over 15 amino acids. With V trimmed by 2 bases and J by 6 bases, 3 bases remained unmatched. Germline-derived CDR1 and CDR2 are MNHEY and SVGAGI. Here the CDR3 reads CASSYATSGSGELFF. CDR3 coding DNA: TGTGCCAGCAGTTACGCGACTAGCGGGTCCGGGGAGCTGTTTTTT.